This T cell receptor (beta chain) was sequenced during a study of a mutant IDH1 vaccine in newly diagnosed glioma (dated by TCRdb to 2020 to 2022). Describing the broader study: Patients received eight vaccinations in weeks 1, 3, 5, 7, 11, 15, 19 and 23, corresponding to visits V03 through V10. Longitudinal TCRB deep sequencing was performed for some 25 treated patients wherever samples were available for exploratory analyses. Peripheral blood was collected at six visits: V03 (baseline), V05, V07, V10, V12 and V13. Before enrollment, most patients had been given radiochemotherapy with temozolomide as standard therapy, while the rest had received either radiotherapy alone or temozolomide alone. The roughly 32 treated patients were roughly 62% male and around 40% female, with a mean age of approximately 40 years. Vaccination was initiated 4-6 weeks after radiotherapy alone, or concurrently with temozolomide cycles in the chemotherapy-containing groups.

The method behind the library was the immunoSEQ multiplex PCR assay. The hsTCRB Kit was used according to the manufacturer's protocol to amplify rearranged TCR beta chain sequences. Sequencing of TCRB libraries was carried out on an Illumina MiSeq. In the source study's methods: The kit vendor's proprietary platform handled demultiplexing, trimming and gene mapping. The immuneACCESS repertoire file appears here via TCRdb, limited to in-frame rearrangements. These files lack a portion of the clones; in checked studies, under half of the deficit traces to unresolved V genes, and the cause of the others is not known. V and J calls and clone size are as listed in that table; D and trimming were resolved from the DNA. The sample records 26,000 or so clones, roughly 85% of which are singletons. The top ten hold approximately 17% of the sample. Per the germline V gene, SNHLY is the CDR1 and FYNNEI is the CDR2. The CDR3, from cysteine to phenylalanine, totals 15 residues. CDR3 DNA is the only sequence kept; it has 45 bases, read in frame from the first base. Deletion took 5 bases off V and 3 bases off J, with a span of 16 bases between the germline ends.

Read against the paper, the sample's time point label means: week 23, last vaccination. A 20-mer mutant IDH1 peptide at 300 micrograms in Montanide made up each vaccine dose, which was injected subcutaneously together with topical imiquimod. All donors had newly diagnosed IDH1-mutant astrocytomas of WHO grade 3 or 4 that showed loss of nuclear ATRX. The samples were drawn from NOA16, a multicentre, single-arm, open-label phase I trial in Germany that tested a mutant IDH1 peptide vaccine in humans for the first time. Genomic DNA for TCRB sequencing was extracted from EDTA blood using the DNeasy Blood and Tissue Kit. About this clone itself: Its antigen is currently not known. The record has no base qualities; no much larger clone is one base away.

Paper-wide results and their limitations: According to the authors, sample limitations meant that analyses of patient blood samples could not be reproduced. PBMC samples for TCRB deep sequencing were selected based on availability. Immune responses induced by the vaccine were seen in around 94% of patients across multiple MHC alleles. Pseudoprogression appeared unrelated to alterations in the top peripheral T cell clonotypes detected by TCRB sequencing.

The source material was PBMCs, sampled from a glioma patient whose treatment included an IDH1 peptide vaccine. The chain employs TRBV2 and TRBJ1-1; the D segment could be TRBD1, given 6 matching bases. The clonotype originates from a woman aged 30 to 39 with glioma. In nucleotides, the sequence is TGTGCCAGCAGTCCCGACAGCGGGGGCGACACTGAAGCTTTCTTT. This gives the protein CASSPDSGGDTEAFF.